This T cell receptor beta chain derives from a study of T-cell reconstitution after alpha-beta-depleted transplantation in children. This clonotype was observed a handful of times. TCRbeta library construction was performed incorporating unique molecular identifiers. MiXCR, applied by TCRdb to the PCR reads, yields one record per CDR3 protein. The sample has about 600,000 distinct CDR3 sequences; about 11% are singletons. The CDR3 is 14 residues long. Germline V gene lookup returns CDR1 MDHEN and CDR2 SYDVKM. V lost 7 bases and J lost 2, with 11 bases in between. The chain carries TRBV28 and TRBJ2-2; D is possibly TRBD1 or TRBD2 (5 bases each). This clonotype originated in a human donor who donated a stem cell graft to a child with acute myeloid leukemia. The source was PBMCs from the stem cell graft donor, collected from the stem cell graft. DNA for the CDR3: TGTGCCAGCACCTTGGGACCAAACACCGGGGAGCTGTTTTTT. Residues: CASTLGPNTGELFF.